This T cell receptor beta chain was captured in a study of T cell clones after liver transplantation. Study information: TCRbeta sequencing after a pre-transplant mixed lymphocyte reaction identified graft-donor-reactive clones, later tracked in post-transplant blood. General study points: Donor-reactive sequences fell more than third party-reactive ones, suggesting partial deletion.

The CDR3 runs 14 residues. CDR1 and CDR2 (germline): SGHTA, FQGTGA. V shed 2 bases and J shed 1 base, with 8 bases lying between them. TCRbeta sequences of proliferating CFSE-low MLR cells were labeled alloreactive. Pre-transplant recipient cells responded to graft donor PBMCs, splenocytes, lymph-node cells, or third-party PBMCs. The assay was immunoSEQ multiplex PCR, and TCRdb's table has in-frame clones only and misses some. The data hold some 2,100 clones, with 20% to 25% observed a single time. Within the sample, this clone is medium-sized. Its antigen is not known. The sequencing sample was made of CD8+ T cells from cultured PBMCs. This receptor was identified in a human patient who received a liver transplant. A share of the T cells may be of graft donor origin. The genes are TRBV7-3 and TRBJ1-1; TRBD1 is a possible D gene (5 bases). The CDR3 protein is CASSLQGANTEAFF. The CDR3 nucleotides read TGTGCCAGCAGCTTACAGGGAGCGAACACTGAAGCTTTCTTT.